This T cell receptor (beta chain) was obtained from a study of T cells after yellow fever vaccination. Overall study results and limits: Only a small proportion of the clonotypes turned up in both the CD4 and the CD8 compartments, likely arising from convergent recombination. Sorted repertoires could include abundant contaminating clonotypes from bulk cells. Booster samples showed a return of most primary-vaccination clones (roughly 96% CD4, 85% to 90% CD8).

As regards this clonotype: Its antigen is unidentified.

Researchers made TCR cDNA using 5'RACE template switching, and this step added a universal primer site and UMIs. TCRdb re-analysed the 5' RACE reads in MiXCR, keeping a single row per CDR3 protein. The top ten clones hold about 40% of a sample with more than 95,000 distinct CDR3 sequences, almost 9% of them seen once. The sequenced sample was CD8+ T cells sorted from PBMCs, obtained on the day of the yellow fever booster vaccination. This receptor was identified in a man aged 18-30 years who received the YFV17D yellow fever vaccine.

CDR3 sequence (DNA): TGTGCCATCAGTGAGCCAGGGGGGGCAGAGACCCAGTACTTC. This encodes CAISEPGGAETQYF. The chain is built from TRBV10-3 and TRBJ2-5; the D gene could be TRBD1 or TRBD2 (7 bases each). Per germline, CDR1 ENHRY and CDR2 SYGVKD. The CDR3 extends over 14 amino acids. V was trimmed by 2 bases and J by 4 bases, leaving 11 bases between them.